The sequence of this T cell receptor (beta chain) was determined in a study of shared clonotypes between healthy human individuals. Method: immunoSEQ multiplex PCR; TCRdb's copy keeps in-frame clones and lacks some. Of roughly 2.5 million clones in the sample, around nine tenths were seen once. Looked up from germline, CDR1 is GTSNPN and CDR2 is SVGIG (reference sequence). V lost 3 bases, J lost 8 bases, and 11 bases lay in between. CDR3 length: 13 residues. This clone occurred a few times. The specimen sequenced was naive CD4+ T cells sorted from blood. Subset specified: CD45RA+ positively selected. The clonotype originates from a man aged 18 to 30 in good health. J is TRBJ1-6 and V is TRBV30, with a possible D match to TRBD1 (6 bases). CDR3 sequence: CAWRVGQYSPLHF. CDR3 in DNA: TGTGCCTGGAGGGTCGGACAGTATTCACCCCTCCACTTT.